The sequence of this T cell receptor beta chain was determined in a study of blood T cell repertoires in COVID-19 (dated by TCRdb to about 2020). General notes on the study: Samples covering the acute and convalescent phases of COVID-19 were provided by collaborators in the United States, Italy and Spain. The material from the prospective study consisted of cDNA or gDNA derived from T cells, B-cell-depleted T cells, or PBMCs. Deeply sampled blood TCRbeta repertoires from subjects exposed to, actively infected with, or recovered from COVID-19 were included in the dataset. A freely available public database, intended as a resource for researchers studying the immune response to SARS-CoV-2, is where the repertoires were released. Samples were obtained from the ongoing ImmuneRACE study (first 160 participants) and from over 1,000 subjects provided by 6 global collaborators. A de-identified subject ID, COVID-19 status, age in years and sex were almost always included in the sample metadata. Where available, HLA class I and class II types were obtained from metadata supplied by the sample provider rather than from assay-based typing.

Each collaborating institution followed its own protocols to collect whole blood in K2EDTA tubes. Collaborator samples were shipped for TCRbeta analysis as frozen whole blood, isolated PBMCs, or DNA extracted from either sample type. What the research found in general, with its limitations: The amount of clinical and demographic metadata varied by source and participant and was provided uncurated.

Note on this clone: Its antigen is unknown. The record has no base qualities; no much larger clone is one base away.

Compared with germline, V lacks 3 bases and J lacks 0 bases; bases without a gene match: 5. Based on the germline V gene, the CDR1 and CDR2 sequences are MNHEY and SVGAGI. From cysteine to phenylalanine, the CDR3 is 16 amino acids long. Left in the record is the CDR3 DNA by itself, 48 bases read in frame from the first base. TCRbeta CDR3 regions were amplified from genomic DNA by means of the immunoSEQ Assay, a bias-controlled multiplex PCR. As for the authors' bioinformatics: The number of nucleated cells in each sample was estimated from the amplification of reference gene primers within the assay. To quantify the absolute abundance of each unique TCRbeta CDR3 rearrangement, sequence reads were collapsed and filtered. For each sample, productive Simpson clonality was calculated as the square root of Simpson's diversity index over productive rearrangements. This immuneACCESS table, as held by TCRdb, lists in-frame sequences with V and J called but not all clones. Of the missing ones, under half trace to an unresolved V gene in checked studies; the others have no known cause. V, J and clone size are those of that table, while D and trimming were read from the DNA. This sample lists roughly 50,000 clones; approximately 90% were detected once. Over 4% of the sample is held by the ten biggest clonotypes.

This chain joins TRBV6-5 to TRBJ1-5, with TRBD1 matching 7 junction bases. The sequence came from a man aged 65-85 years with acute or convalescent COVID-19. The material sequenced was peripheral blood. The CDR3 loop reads CASSYGQAYSNQPQHF. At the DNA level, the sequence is TGTGCCAGCAGTTATGGACAGGCCTATAGCAATCAGCCCCAGCATTTT.